The 5 T cell receptor beta chains below come from one sample, sequenced in a study of blood T cell repertoires in COVID-19. Profiling relied on immunoSEQ multiplex PCR, and the TCRdb table lists in-frame clones only, not all of them. The repertoire holds approximately 200,000 clones, with about 85% as singletons. Specimen: peripheral blood. These receptors all stem from a woman of 80 years or more with COVID-19, enrolled during active disease.

V is TRBV7-9 and J is TRBJ2-2; TRBD2 matches 7 bases. The CDR3 totals 17 residues. Looked up from germline, CDR1 is SEHNR and CDR2 is FQNEAQ (reference sequence). V lost 0 bases to trimming and J lost 3 bases; unmatched junction nucleotides: 7. This CDR3 is CASSLAGLVRDTGELFF. The CDR3 bases are TGTGCCAGCAGCTTAGCTGGACTAGTTAGGGACACCGGGGAGCTGTTTTTT. Complete variable domain (other parts from reference TRBV7-9 and TRBJ2-2): DTGVSQNPRHKITKRGQNVTFRCDPISEHNRLYWYRQTLGQGPEFLTYFQNEAQLEKSRLLSDRFSAERPKGSFSTLEIQRTEQGDSAMYLCASSLAGLVRDTGELFFGEGSRLTVL.

This sequence joins TRBV7-2 and TRBJ1-3; 7 nucleotides match TRBD1. The V segment lost 4 bases and the J segment 0 bases; nucleotides outside the gene matches: 3. This CDR3 is built from 15 residues. Germline loops: CDR1 SGHTA, CDR2 FQGNSA. CDR3 region: CASSSRDSSGNTIYF. In DNA form, the CDR3 reads TGTGCCAGCAGCTCCCGGGACAGCTCTGGAAACACCATATATTTT.

The gene calls are TRBV5-1 and TRBJ1-1, with 11 bases identical to TRBD1. The CDR3 totals 13 residues. V gave up 4 bases and J gave up 8 bases; unmatched junction bases: 4. The germline gives CDR1 SGHRS, CDR2 YFSETQ. The CDR3 loop is CASSPRTGGEAFF. In nucleotides, the CDR3 is TGCGCCAGCAGCCCGAGGACAGGGGGCGAAGCTTTCTTT.

The chain uses TRBV7-2 and TRBJ2-5; TRBD1 aligns across 9 bases. The V gene end was trimmed by 2 bases and the J gene end by 4 bases; junction bases not matched to a gene: 14. The CDR3 is 18 amino acids. CDR1 is SGHTA and CDR2 is FQGNSA in the germline V gene. This CDR3 is CASSLSGAGTGLRETQYF. For the CDR3, the DNA is TGTGCCAGCAGCTTAAGCGGCGCCGGGACAGGGTTAAGAGAGACCCAGTACTTC.

J is TRBJ2-2 and V is TRBV6-5, with 7 bases that match TRBD2. Germline values: CDR1 MNHEY, CDR2 SVGAGI. This CDR3 is 14 amino acids long. With V trimmed by 10 bases and J by 1 base, 6 bases remained unmatched. The CDR3 DNA sequence: TGTGCCATCTCGCGGGGGAAGAACACCGGGGAGCTGTTTTTT. It translates to CAISRGKNTGELFF.